The sequence of this T cell receptor (beta chain) was determined in a study of post-analysis software for immune sequencing data. Every TCR beta cDNA library bore unique molecular identifiers. Out of roughly 0.85 to 10 million T cells, roughly 0.5 million cDNA molecules were generated. TCRdb ran MiXCR on the PCR reads and lists one entry per CDR3 protein. The repertoire holds about 460,000 distinct CDR3 sequences, with roughly 45% as singletons. This clonotype turned up a few times. Its matching antigen is unknown. Germline V gene sequence: CDR1 DFQATT, CDR2 SNEGSKA (reference sequence). This CDR3 contains 15 residues. Trimming took off 4 bases at V and 2 bases at J, with 17 bases between the two ends. The study's findings and limits: Controls showed lower frequencies than patients for a few TRBV segments, and TRBV5-6, TRBV5-1 and TRBV20-1 were among these.

The sample consisted of blood. The chain joins TRBV20-1 to TRBJ2-5; possibly TRBD2 for D (6 bases). The source is a girl aged 10 to 17 with multiple sclerosis. The CDR3 sequence is CSANPSGDPQETQYF. DNA of the CDR3: TGCAGTGCTAACCCCTCGGGAGATCCTCAAGAGACCCAGTACTTC.